This T cell receptor (beta chain) was retrieved from a study of blood T cell repertoires in COVID-19. As for this clone: A read error may produce the germline difference seen at one junction end.

The repertoire was sequenced with immunoSEQ multiplex PCR; TCRdb's copy has only in-frame clones and lacks some. The sample comprises 120,000 or so clones, 65% to 85% of which are singletons, and more than 4.5% rests with the top ten. From germline, CDR1 is MNHEY and CDR2 SVGAGI. The CDR3 has 13 residues. The TCR comes from a woman between 65 and 79 years old with acute or convalescent COVID-19. The rearrangement joins TRBV6-5 to TRBJ1-2, with 10 bases that match TRBD1. Sequencing used peripheral blood. CDR3 DNA sequence: TGTGCCGGCAGTTCGGGGACAGGGGATGGCTACACCTTC. As protein: CAGSSGTGDGYTF.